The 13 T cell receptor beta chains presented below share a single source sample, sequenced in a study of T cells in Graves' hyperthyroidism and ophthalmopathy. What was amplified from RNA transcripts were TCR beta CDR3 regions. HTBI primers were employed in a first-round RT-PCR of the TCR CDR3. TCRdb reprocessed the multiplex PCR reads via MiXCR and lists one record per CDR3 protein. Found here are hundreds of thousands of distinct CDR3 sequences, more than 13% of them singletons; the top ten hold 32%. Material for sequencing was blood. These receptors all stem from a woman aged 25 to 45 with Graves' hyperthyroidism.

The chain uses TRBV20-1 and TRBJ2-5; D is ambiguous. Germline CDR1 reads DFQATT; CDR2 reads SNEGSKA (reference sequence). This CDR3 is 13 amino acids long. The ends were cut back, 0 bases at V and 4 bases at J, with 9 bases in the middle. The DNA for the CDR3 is TGCAGTGCTAGAGATTTGCGGTCAGAGACCCAGTACTTC. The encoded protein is CSARDLRSETQYF.

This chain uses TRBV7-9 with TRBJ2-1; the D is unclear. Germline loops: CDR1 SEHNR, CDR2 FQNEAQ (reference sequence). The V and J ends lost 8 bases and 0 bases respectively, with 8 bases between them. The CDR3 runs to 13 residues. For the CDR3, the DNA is TGTGCCAGCGTCCTCAGCTCCTACAATGAGCAGTTCTTC. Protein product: CASVLSSYNEQFF.

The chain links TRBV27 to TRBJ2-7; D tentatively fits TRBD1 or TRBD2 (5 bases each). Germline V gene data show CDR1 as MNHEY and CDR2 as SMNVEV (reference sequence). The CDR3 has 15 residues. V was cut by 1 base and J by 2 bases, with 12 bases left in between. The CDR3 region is CASSLFPLGAYEQYF. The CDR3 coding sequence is TGTGCCAGCAGTTTATTCCCCCTGGGGGCCTACGAGCAGTACTTC.

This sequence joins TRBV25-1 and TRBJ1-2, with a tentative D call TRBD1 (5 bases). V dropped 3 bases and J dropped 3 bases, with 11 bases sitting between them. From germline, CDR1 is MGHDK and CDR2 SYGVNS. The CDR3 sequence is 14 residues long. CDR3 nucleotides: TGTGCCAGCAGTGATTCTAGGGGCCACTATGGCTACACCTTC. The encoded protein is CASSDSRGHYGYTF.

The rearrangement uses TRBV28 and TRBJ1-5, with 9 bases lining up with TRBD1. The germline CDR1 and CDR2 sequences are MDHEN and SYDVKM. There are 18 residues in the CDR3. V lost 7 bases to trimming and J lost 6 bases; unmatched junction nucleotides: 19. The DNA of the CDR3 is TGTGCCAGCATACCACCCACTCCGGGACAGGGATCGGGTCAGCCCCAGCATTTT. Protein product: CASIPPTPGQGSGQPQHF.

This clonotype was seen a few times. The CDR3 loop reads CASSGTGGVDTQYF. In DNA form, the CDR3 reads TGCGCCAGCAGCGGAACAGGGGGCGTTGATACGCAGTATTTT. The chain couples TRBV5-1 to TRBJ2-3; 9 positions agree with TRBD1. CDR1 and CDR2 from the germline V gene are SGHRS and YFSETQ. The CDR3 is 14 amino acids. V dropped 4 bases and J dropped 6; count of bases not matched to a gene: 6.

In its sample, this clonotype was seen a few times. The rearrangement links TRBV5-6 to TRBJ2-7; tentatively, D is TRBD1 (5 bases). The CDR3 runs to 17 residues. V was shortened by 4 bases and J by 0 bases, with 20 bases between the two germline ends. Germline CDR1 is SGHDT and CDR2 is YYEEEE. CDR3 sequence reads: CASSPTLDSKTSYEQYF. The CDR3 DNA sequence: TGTGCCAGCAGCCCGACCCTCGACAGTAAAACCTCCTACGAGCAGTACTTC.

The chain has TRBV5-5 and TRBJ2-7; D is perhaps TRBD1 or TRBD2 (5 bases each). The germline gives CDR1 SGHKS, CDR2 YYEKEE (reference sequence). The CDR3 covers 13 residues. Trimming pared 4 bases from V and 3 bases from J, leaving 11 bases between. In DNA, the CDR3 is TGTGCCAGCAGCACCGGGACCTTCTACGAGCAGTACTTC. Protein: CASSTGTFYEQYF.

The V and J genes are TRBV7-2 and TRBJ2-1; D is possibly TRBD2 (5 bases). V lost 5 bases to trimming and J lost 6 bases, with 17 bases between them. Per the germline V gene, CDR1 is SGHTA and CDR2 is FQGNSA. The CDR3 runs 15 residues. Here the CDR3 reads CASSITRVPINEQFF. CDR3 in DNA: TGTGCCAGCAGCATAACTAGAGTCCCGATCAATGAGCAGTTCTTC.

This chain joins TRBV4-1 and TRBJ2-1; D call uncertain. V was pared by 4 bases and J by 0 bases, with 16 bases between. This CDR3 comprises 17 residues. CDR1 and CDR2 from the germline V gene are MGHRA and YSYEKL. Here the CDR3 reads CASSPHPRLSSYNEQFF. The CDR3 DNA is TGCGCCAGCAGCCCGCACCCTCGGTTAAGCTCCTACAATGAGCAGTTCTTC.

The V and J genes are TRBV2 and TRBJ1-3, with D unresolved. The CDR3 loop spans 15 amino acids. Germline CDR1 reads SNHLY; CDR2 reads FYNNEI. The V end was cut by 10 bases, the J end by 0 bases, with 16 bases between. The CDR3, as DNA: TGTGCCATCCGAAGCCAGCTATCCTCTGGAAACACCATATATTTT. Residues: CAIRSQLSSGNTIYF.

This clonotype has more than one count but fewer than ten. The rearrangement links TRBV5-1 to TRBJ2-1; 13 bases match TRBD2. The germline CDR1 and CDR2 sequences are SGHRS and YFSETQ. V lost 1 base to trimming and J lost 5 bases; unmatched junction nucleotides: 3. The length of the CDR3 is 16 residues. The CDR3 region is CASSLWGTSGNNEQFF. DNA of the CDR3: TGCGCCAGCAGCTTGTGGGGGACTAGCGGGAACAATGAGCAGTTCTTC.

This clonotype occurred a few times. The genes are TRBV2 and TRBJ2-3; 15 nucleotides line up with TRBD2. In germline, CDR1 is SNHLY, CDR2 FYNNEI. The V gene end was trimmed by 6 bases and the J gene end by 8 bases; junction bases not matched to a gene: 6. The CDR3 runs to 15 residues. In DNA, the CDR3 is TGTGCCAGCAGAGCGGGACTAGCGGGAGGAGGTACGCAGTATTTT. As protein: CASRAGLAGGGTQYF.